This TCR beta chain was found in a study of blood T cell repertoires in COVID-19 (dated by TCRdb to the early 2020s). Study-wide context: Samples from collaborators originated in the United States, Italy and Spain and spanned both the acute and convalescent phases of COVID-19. Where available, HLA class I and class II types were taken from metadata supplied by the sample provider and were not determined by assay-based typing. The material from the prospective study consisted of cDNA or gDNA derived from T cells, B-cell-depleted T cells, or PBMCs. The sample metadata nearly always contained a de-identified subject ID, COVID-19 status, age in years and sex. The repertoires were made available in a free public database intended to serve as a resource for research on the immune response to SARS-CoV-2. Deeply sampled blood TCRbeta repertoires from subjects exposed to, actively infected with, or recovered from COVID-19 were included in the dataset. The samples were drawn from two sources: the first 160 participants of the ongoing ImmuneRACE study, and about 1,300 subjects contributed by 6 global collaborators.

Participants in the prospective study were aged roughly 18 to 95 years, lived in some 24 United States geographic areas, and enrolled through a virtual design. In the prospective study, cohorts were assigned on the basis of participant-reported clinical history obtained from a screening survey and a study questionnaire. For ImmuneRACE Cohort 3, a participant was defined as recovered based on two consecutive negative NP/OP PCR tests, clearance by a healthcare professional, or resolution of symptoms. Each participant in the prospective study had whole blood, serum and a nasopharyngeal or oropharyngeal swab collected by mobile phlebotomists. Additional blood draws and questionnaires over an approximately two-month period could optionally be provided by prospective study participants. Blood samples from the prospective study were shipped frozen or at room temperature prior to DNA extraction. The trim is 5 bases for V and 9 bases for J, with a gap of 17 bases between the germline ends. Looking up the germline V gene (reference sequence) yields CDR1 SEHNR and CDR2 FQNEAQ. The CDR3 contains 14 residues, cysteine and phenylalanine counted. The only DNA kept is the CDR3, 42 bases in frame from the first base.

Beyond this particular receptor, the publication reports: Clinical and demographic metadata were provided uncurated, with the amount varying by source and participant.

Concerning this clone itself: Its antigen remains undetermined. Qualities for individual bases were not recorded, and no much larger clone is one base off.

TCRbeta CDR3 regions were amplified from genomic DNA using the immunoSEQ Assay, a bias-controlled multiplex PCR. Per the original workflow: The number of nucleated cells in each sample was estimated from the amplification of reference gene primers within the assay. To quantify the absolute abundance of each unique TCRbeta CDR3 rearrangement, sequence reads were collapsed and filtered. For each sample, productive Simpson clonality was calculated by taking the square root of Simpson's diversity index across productive rearrangements. TCRdb took over this immuneACCESS table, retaining in-frame rearrangements with V and J assigned. Such tables are incomplete; in checked studies, under half of the missing clones stem from an unresolved V gene, and the remainder is unexplained. V and J calls plus clone size are reproduced from that table; the DNA served to infer D and trimming. This sample comprises hundreds of thousands of clones, roughly 87% of them detected only once. The ten largest clones add up to about 2.7% of the sample.

Source material: PBMCs or T cells enriched from blood (not recorded which). Here the chain combines TRBV7-9 and TRBJ2-1; the D gene is possibly TRBD1, with 5 bases matching. The source is a young woman who had recovered from COVID-19. The CDR3 is CASSPQTEAPEQFF. The DNA reads as follows: TGTGCCAGCAGCCCCCAGACAGAAGCCCCTGAGCAGTTCTTC.